A selection of T cell receptor beta chains follows, all from one sample in a study of blood T cell repertoires in COVID-19. Clones were sequenced by immunoSEQ multiplex PCR, and TCRdb holds only the in-frame ones, with some missing. The top ten hold roughly 8.4% of the sample, which has about 200,000 clones, roughly 90% seen once. Sequences were obtained from PBMCs or T cells enriched from blood (not recorded which). Receptor source: a woman under 30 who had recovered from COVID-19. Each CDR3 is given with its conserved first and last residue. Each record gives: J gene, D gene, clone size, V gene, CDR3 DNA, CDR3 protein. D genes are given only for firm matches. Size tells how often a clone was seen (once, few, many) or the class of an expanded clone, and some rows leave it out.

J gene: TRBJ1-3
D gene: .
clone size: .
V gene: TRBV5-4
CDR3 DNA: TGTGCCAGCAGCTTGGGGGCACAGGGTACAGGAAACACCATATATTTT
CDR3 protein: CASSLGAQGTGNTIYF

J gene: TRBJ2-7
D gene: TRBD2
clone size: .
V gene: TRBV28
CDR3 DNA: TGTGCCAGCAGTCGAGCGGGGGGGCCCGAGCAGTACTTC
CDR3 protein: CASSRAGGPEQYF

J gene: TRBJ2-1
D gene: .
clone size: .
V gene: TRBV15
CDR3 DNA: TGTGCCACCAGCATCGTCTCGGGTGAGCAGTTCTTC
CDR3 protein: CATSIVSGEQFF

J gene: TRBJ1-1
D gene: TRBD1
clone size: .
V gene: TRBV7-6
CDR3 DNA: TGTGCCAGCAGCCCGAATGTATTGACAGGGCAGAACACTGAAGCTTTCTTT
CDR3 protein: CASSPNVLTGQNTEAFF

J gene: TRBJ2-5
D gene: TRBD1
clone size: .
V gene: TRBV25-1
CDR3 DNA: TGTGCCAGCAGTGAACGACAGGGGGAGACCCAGTACTTC
CDR3 protein: CASSERQGETQYF

J gene: TRBJ2-3
D gene: .
clone size: .
V gene: TRBV6-1
CDR3 DNA: TGTGCCAGCAGTGAAGCAAGGGGTGGGGCGGGATATACGCAGTATTTT
CDR3 protein: CASSEARGGAGYTQYF

J gene: TRBJ2-7
D gene: TRBD2
clone size: .
V gene: TRBV5-1
CDR3 DNA: TGCGCCAGCAGCGTGAGGGGACTAGCGGGGTATTTACCGCTCGAGCAGTACTTC
CDR3 protein: CASSVRGLAGYLPLEQYF

J gene: TRBJ2-3
D gene: .
clone size: few
V gene: TRBV5-5
CDR3 DNA: TGTGCCAGCAGCCTCCCCCGGTCCACGCAGTATTTT
CDR3 protein: CASSLPRSTQYF

J gene: TRBJ2-7
D gene: .
clone size: .
V gene: TRBV9
CDR3 DNA: TGTGCCAGCAGCGTAGAAAGCGGACGGTCCTACGAGCAGTACTTC
CDR3 protein: CASSVESGRSYEQYF

J gene: TRBJ1-1
D gene: TRBD1
clone size: .
V gene: TRBV11-2
CDR3 DNA: TGTGCCAGCAGCCCAGGACAGGTCAACACTGAAGCTTTCTTT
CDR3 protein: CASSPGQVNTEAFF

J gene: TRBJ1-1
D gene: .
clone size: .
V gene: TRBV12-2
CDR3 DNA: TGTGCAAGTCGCTTCCGACTGAAGAACACTGAAGCTTTCTTT
CDR3 protein: CASRFRLKNTEAFF

J gene: TRBJ2-2
D gene: .
clone size: .
V gene: TRBV28
CDR3 DNA: TGTGCCAGCAGTTTTTTGGTGAGAAGCGAAAACACCGGGGAGCTGTTTTTT
CDR3 protein: CASSFLVRSENTGELFF

J gene: TRBJ2-3
D gene: TRBD1
clone size: .
V gene: TRBV5-1
CDR3 DNA: TGCGCCAGCAGCCAGGACAGGGGTGCGGGAGATACGCAGTATTTT
CDR3 protein: CASSQDRGAGDTQYF

J gene: TRBJ1-6
D gene: .
clone size: .
V gene: TRBV2
CDR3 DNA: TGTGCCAGCAGTGAAGACGGGGTATCTTCCTCACCCCTCCACTTT
CDR3 protein: CASSEDGVSSSPLHF

J gene: TRBJ2-5
D gene: .
clone size: .
V gene: TRBV5-5
CDR3 DNA: TGTGCCAGCAGCTCGGTCCCCATCAATCAAGAGACCCAGTACTTC
CDR3 protein: CASSSVPINQETQYF

J gene: TRBJ2-7
D gene: .
clone size: .
V gene: TRBV3-1/TRBV3-2
CDR3 DNA: TGTGCCAGCAGCCAAGAGCATCCGGGACTCCTTTATCCCATTACCTACGAGCAGTACTTC
CDR3 protein: CASSQEHPGLLYPITYEQYF

J gene: TRBJ2-4
D gene: .
clone size: .
V gene: TRBV20-1
CDR3 DNA: TGCAGTGCTAGTGAAGGGGAACCGGATTATCAGTACTTC
CDR3 protein: CSASEGEPDYQYF

J gene: TRBJ1-2
D gene: .
clone size: .
V gene: TRBV5-1
CDR3 DNA: TGCGCCAGCAGCCCAGCCGGGGGGGCAGGCAATAACTATGGCTACACCTTC
CDR3 protein: CASSPAGGAGNNYGYTF

J gene: TRBJ2-5
D gene: .
clone size: .
V gene: TRBV28
CDR3 DNA: TGTGCCAGCAGTTTACTCCAGGTGGAGACCCAGTACTTC
CDR3 protein: CASSLLQVETQYF

J gene: TRBJ2-5
D gene: TRBD2
clone size: .
V gene: TRBV5-1
CDR3 DNA: TGCGCCAGCAGCTGGAGCCTCCTAGCGGACCAAGAGACCCAGTACTTC
CDR3 protein: CASSWSLLADQETQYF

J gene: TRBJ2-2
D gene: .
clone size: .
V gene: TRBV4-1
CDR3 DNA: TGCGCCAGCAGCCAAGATTTGGCGGGGTCCGGGGAGCCGTTTTTT
CDR3 protein: CASSQDLAGSGEPFF

J gene: TRBJ2-3
D gene: .
clone size: once
V gene: TRBV27
CDR3 DNA: TGTGCCAGCAGTTTAGGTCGGGGAGTGGGGTATACGCAGTATTTT
CDR3 protein: CASSLGRGVGYTQYF

J gene: TRBJ1-6
D gene: TRBD1
clone size: .
V gene: TRBV5-1
CDR3 DNA: TGCGCCAGCAGCCCAGGGGACAGGAATAATTCACCCCTCCACTTT
CDR3 protein: CASSPGDRNNSPLHF

J gene: TRBJ1-1
D gene: .
clone size: .
V gene: TRBV11-2
CDR3 DNA: TGTGCCAGCAGCTTATCCGCCAGTCTCACTGAAGCTTTCTTT
CDR3 protein: CASSLSASLTEAFF

J gene: TRBJ2-3
D gene: TRBD1
clone size: .
V gene: TRBV12-3/TRBV12-4
CDR3 DNA: TGTGCCAGCAGGACCACAGGGGCAGATACGCAGTATTTT
CDR3 protein: CASRTTGADTQYF

J gene: TRBJ2-6
D gene: .
clone size: .
V gene: TRBV29-1
CDR3 DNA: TGCAGCGTTTTGGGGGGAAGATCGTCAGGGGCCAACGTCCTGACTTTC
CDR3 protein: CSVLGGRSSGANVLTF

J gene: TRBJ2-7
D gene: .
clone size: .
V gene: TRBV3-1/TRBV3-2
CDR3 DNA: TGTGCCAGCAGCCTTCGGGCCTACGAGCAGTACTTC
CDR3 protein: CASSLRAYEQYF

J gene: TRBJ1-6
D gene: .
clone size: .
V gene: TRBV5-4
CDR3 DNA: TGTGCCAGCAGCAGAGCGGACCGGGATTATTCACCCCTCCACTTT
CDR3 protein: CASSRADRDYSPLHF

J gene: TRBJ1-1
D gene: .
clone size: .
V gene: TRBV27
CDR3 DNA: TGTGCCAGCAGTCGGGGAAGGGTGGCGGACACTGAAGCTTTCTTT
CDR3 protein: CASSRGRVADTEAFF

J gene: TRBJ2-7
D gene: .
clone size: .
V gene: TRBV4-1
CDR3 DNA: TGCGCCAGCAGCCAAGATGGGGCCATGAAGGACAGCTCCTACGAGCAGTACTTC
CDR3 protein: CASSQDGAMKDSSYEQYF

J gene: TRBJ2-7
D gene: TRBD1
clone size: .
V gene: TRBV6-5
CDR3 DNA: TGTGCCAGCAGTTACTCGTCAGGGGGATCCTACGAGCAGTACTTC
CDR3 protein: CASSYSSGGSYEQYF

J gene: TRBJ1-5
D gene: .
clone size: .
V gene: TRBV28
CDR3 DNA: TGTGCCAGCAGTTTCCCAGGGAACAATCAGCCCCAGCATTTT
CDR3 protein: CASSFPGNNQPQHF

J gene: TRBJ2-2
D gene: .
clone size: .
V gene: TRBV5-4
CDR3 DNA: TGTGCCAGCAGCTCTCAGGTTAAACCCGGGGAGCTGTTTTTT
CDR3 protein: CASSSQVKPGELFF

J gene: TRBJ2-7
D gene: TRBD1
clone size: few
V gene: TRBV7-3
CDR3 DNA: TGTGCCAGCAGCCCTCAAACCCCCGCAGGGGGCTACGAGCAGTACTTC
CDR3 protein: CASSPQTPAGGYEQYF

J gene: TRBJ2-2
D gene: .
clone size: .
V gene: TRBV3-1/TRBV3-2
CDR3 DNA: TGTGCCAGCAGTTCCCCAGGGGAAAGTTTGGCCGGGGAGCTGTTTTTT
CDR3 protein: CASSSPGESLAGELFF

J gene: TRBJ1-6
D gene: .
clone size: .
V gene: TRBV19
CDR3 DNA: TGTGCCAGTAGCCCCAGGAAAAGCTCCTATAATTCACCCCTCCACTTT
CDR3 protein: CASSPRKSSYNSPLHF

J gene: TRBJ2-1
D gene: TRBD2
clone size: .
V gene: TRBV7-6
CDR3 DNA: TGTGCCAGCAGCTTAGCGATAGCGGGGGGTTACAATGAGCAGTTCTTC
CDR3 protein: CASSLAIAGGYNEQFF

J gene: TRBJ1-5
D gene: .
clone size: .
V gene: TRBV7-2
CDR3 DNA: TGTGCCAGCAGCGGCGGTGGGTATAGCAATCAGCCCCAGCATTTT
CDR3 protein: CASSGGGYSNQPQHF

J gene: TRBJ1-6
D gene: .
clone size: .
V gene: TRBV6-5
CDR3 DNA: TGTGCCAGCAGTTATGGGCAGGGAGGAAATTCACCCCTCCACTTT
CDR3 protein: CASSYGQGGNSPLHF

J gene: TRBJ2-1
D gene: TRBD1
clone size: .
V gene: TRBV9
CDR3 DNA: TGTGCCAGCAGCGCCGGGACAGGGGGCGATGAGCAGTTCTTC
CDR3 protein: CASSAGTGGDEQFF

J gene: TRBJ1-5
D gene: .
clone size: .
V gene: TRBV27
CDR3 DNA: TGTGCCAGCAGTTTCTACCCGGGTCAGCCCCAGCATTTT
CDR3 protein: CASSFYPGQPQHF

J gene: TRBJ2-3
D gene: TRBD2
clone size: .
V gene: TRBV4-1
CDR3 DNA: TGCGCCAGCAGCCACCCCTTAGGACTAGCTTTAGATACGCAGTATTTT
CDR3 protein: CASSHPLGLALDTQYF

J gene: TRBJ1-2
D gene: TRBD1
clone size: .
V gene: TRBV25-1
CDR3 DNA: TGTGCCAGCAGCCGGGACAGGGGCAACGACTATGGCTACACCTTC
CDR3 protein: CASSRDRGNDYGYTF

J gene: TRBJ1-4
D gene: TRBD1
clone size: .
V gene: TRBV5-1
CDR3 DNA: TGCGCCAGCAGCTTCGACAGGGTCAATGAAAAACTGTTTTTT
CDR3 protein: CASSFDRVNEKLFF

J gene: TRBJ1-2
D gene: .
clone size: .
V gene: TRBV11-2
CDR3 DNA: TGTGCCAGCAGCTTAGTTATGAGGGAAGGGGGCTACACCTTC
CDR3 protein: CASSLVMREGGYTF

J gene: TRBJ1-1
D gene: TRBD1
clone size: .
V gene: TRBV28
CDR3 DNA: TGTGCCAGCAGTTCCCCAACTAGACAGGGCTGGAACACTGAAGCTTTCTTT
CDR3 protein: CASSSPTRQGWNTEAFF

J gene: TRBJ1-6
D gene: .
clone size: few
V gene: TRBV21-1
CDR3 DNA: TGTGCCAGCAGTCTCTTTGGCGGGACCCATGCGGCCCTCCACTTT
CDR3 protein: CASSLFGGTHAALHF

J gene: TRBJ1-2
D gene: TRBD1
clone size: .
V gene: TRBV30
CDR3 DNA: TGTGCCTGGAGTTCGGGACAGCGGTTAGGCAACTATGGCTACACCTTC
CDR3 protein: CAWSSGQRLGNYGYTF

J gene: TRBJ1-1
D gene: .
clone size: .
V gene: TRBV20-1
CDR3 DNA: TGCAGTGCTAGTGGGATAGGGGATGAAGCTTTCTTT
CDR3 protein: CSASGIGDEAFF

J gene: TRBJ2-3
D gene: .
clone size: .
V gene: TRBV27
CDR3 DNA: TGTGCCAGCAGTCCTCAAGGGGTGGCGGGGTTTAGCACAGATACGCAGTATTTT
CDR3 protein: CASSPQGVAGFSTDTQYF

J gene: TRBJ1-5
D gene: .
clone size: .
V gene: TRBV27
CDR3 DNA: TGTGCCAGCAGTTTATTGGCGGGAGTTAGCAATCAGCCCCAGCATTTT
CDR3 protein: CASSLLAGVSNQPQHF

J gene: TRBJ2-2
D gene: TRBD1
clone size: .
V gene: TRBV9
CDR3 DNA: TGTGCCAGCAGCGCGGGACAGGTAACCGGGGAGCTGTTTTTT
CDR3 protein: CASSAGQVTGELFF

J gene: TRBJ2-7
D gene: .
clone size: .
V gene: TRBV12-3/TRBV12-4
CDR3 DNA: TGTGCCAGCGGCGAAGCAGGGGATCGCGAGCAGTACTTC
CDR3 protein: CASGEAGDREQYF

J gene: TRBJ2-7
D gene: .
clone size: .
V gene: TRBV18
CDR3 DNA: TGTGCCAGCTCACCAGCCGGGAACGTGTCCCCCTACGAGCAGTACTTC
CDR3 protein: CASSPAGNVSPYEQYF

J gene: TRBJ2-3
D gene: TRBD2
clone size: .
V gene: TRBV9
CDR3 DNA: TGTGCCAGCAGCGAGACTAGCGGGGGGGCCATTAGCACAGATACGCAGTATTTT
CDR3 protein: CASSETSGGAISTDTQYF